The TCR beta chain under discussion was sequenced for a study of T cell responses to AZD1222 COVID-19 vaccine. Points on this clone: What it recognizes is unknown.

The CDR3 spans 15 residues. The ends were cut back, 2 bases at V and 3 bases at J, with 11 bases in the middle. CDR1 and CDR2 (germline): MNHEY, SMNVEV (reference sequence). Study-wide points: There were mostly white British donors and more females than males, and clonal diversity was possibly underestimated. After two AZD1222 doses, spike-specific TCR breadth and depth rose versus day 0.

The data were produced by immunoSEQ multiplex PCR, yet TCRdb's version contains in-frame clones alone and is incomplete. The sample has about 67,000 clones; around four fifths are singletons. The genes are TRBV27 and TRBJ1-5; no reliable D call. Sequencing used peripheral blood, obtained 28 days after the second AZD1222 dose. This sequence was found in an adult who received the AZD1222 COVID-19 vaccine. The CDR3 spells CASSLTGLYNQPQHF. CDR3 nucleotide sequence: TGTGCCAGCAGTTTAACTGGTTTGTACAATCAGCCCCAGCATTTT.